This record looks at one TCR beta chain sequence and its context. The sample holds many counts of this clonotype. It lacks a known antigen. The record has no base qualities; no much larger clone is one base away. Trimming removed 4 bases from V and 5 bases from J, leaving 12 bases between the germline ends. The CDR3 contains 13 residues, cysteine and phenylalanine counted. The kept DNA is CDR3 alone, 39 bases in frame from the first base. For CDR1 and CDR2, the germline V gene lists SGHRS and YFSETQ. This sample is drawn from a study of Graves' ophthalmopathy and Graves' hyperthyroidism listed by TCRdb under 2018. About the full investigation: Peripheral blood samples were taken at the time of initial diagnosis, before any treatment was given. The 95 to 100 discovery patients were randomly divided into training and test sets at a 7:3 ratio. In six or seven hyperthyroidism patients, the T-cell repertoires found in thyroid tissue were compared with those found in blood. The independent validation cohort included 18 to 20 hyperthyroidism patients plus 17 patients who later progressed from hyperthyroidism to ophthalmopathy. In total, 135 blood samples were TCR-sequenced: approximately 42 ophthalmopathy, roughly 80 hyperthyroidism and some 17 hyperthyroidism-to-ophthalmopathy patients. After sampling, hyperthyroidism patients received methimazole starting at 30 mg daily, and ophthalmopathy patients received high-dose intravenous methylprednisolone. To explore V-J signatures that separate ophthalmopathy from hyperthyroidism, a discovery set of about 98 patients was enrolled, consisting of more than 40 with ophthalmopathy and some 56 with stable hyperthyroidism. To tell Graves' ophthalmopathy apart from Graves' hyperthyroidism, and to predict which patients would progress to ophthalmopathy, the study relied on TCR beta repertoire signatures. Paper-wide results and their limitations: In validation, the model predicted ophthalmopathy progression with 55% to 71% sensitivity and 72.22% specificity; approximately 12 predicted patients were CT-confirmed with GO in a median of 6.5 months. Sample size was not predetermined statistically, and investigators were not blinded to group allocation. Among expanded thyroid clonotypes with frequency above 0.001, most also showed up in blood, which suggests that blood repertoires may reflect the thyroid immune response. The 13-signature model separated ophthalmopathy from stable hyperthyroidism with around 90% sensitivity and 81.08% specificity in cross-validation, and 80%/75% in the test set.

For repertoire sequencing, TCR beta CDR3 regions were amplified from RNA transcripts. The first round was an RT-PCR using HTBI primers with the Qiagen OneStep RT-PCR kit, and this first round was followed by a second-round multiplex PCR, then size selection and purification. The libraries underwent paired-end sequencing with 100 bp reads on an Illumina HiSeq2000. Regarding the original processing steps: SOAPnuke was used to process the reads, throwing out any read that had adapters, had uncalled bases, had a mean Phred below 15, or lacked an exact constant-primer or identifier match. COPE v1.2.5 was used to merge the high-quality paired reads. Clonotypes were defined as unique nucleotide sequences and were aligned to IMGT TRB V, D and J references using MiTCR v1.1. The analysis was limited to V-J combinations with a frequency above 0.0001, which together covered around 99% of the repertoires. For each V-J combination, a TCR clonal expansion and chaos score was defined as F50 clonal expansion divided by the chaos observed in the TCRdist matrix. Welch's t-statistics and random forest were used to narrow the features down to approximately 13 V-J combinations, which were then fed into a naive Bayes classifier. Thyroid-blood repertoire similarity was quantified with the Morisita-Horn index. Using fastp at Q25 and MiXCR, TCRdb reprocessed the public reads and kept productive beta chains. For every CDR3 protein sequence, its rows merge into one entry that carries the most common genes and DNA. TCRdb, not the authors, supplied the V and J calls. For this sample there are under 800,000 distinct CDR3 sequences; about 20% appear just once. The ten largest clones capture approximately 6.9% of the sample.

Hyperthyroidism was considered stable if no progression to ophthalmopathy occurred within 18 months of follow-up. Hyperthyroidism patients were newly diagnosed, with disease duration under 2 months, and aged 18 to 65 years. Patients were excluded if they had other autoimmune diseases, uncontrolled infections, pregnancy or lactation. Diagnosis relied on clinical symptoms, serum thyroxine, TRAb, thyroid ultrasound and orbital computed tomography. Using Ficoll-Paque density gradient centrifugation, PBMCs were isolated from 9 to 10 ml of fresh peripheral blood. Total RNA was extracted using Trizol reagent, and RNA quality was checked on an Agilent 2100 Bioanalyzer.

The source material was peripheral blood. The V gene is TRBV5-1 and the J gene is TRBJ2-5; perhaps TRBD1 is the D gene, with 5 bases matching. The TCR originated in a woman between 18 and 30 years old with stable Graves' hyperthyroidism. Some clones in this sample may be carry-over from other donors' samples. Donor details come from another sample of the same person, matched by shared clones. In nucleotides, the sequence is TGCGCCAGCAGCGTTCAGTCAGGGGAGACCCAGTACTTC. Its translation is CASSVQSGETQYF.